Detailed here is one T cell receptor (beta chain). There is no known antigen for this receptor. No qualities accompany the bases; no much larger clone lies one base away. These data are taken from a study of T cell responses to AZD1222 COVID-19 vaccine (dated by TCRdb to 2020 to 2022). Describing the broader study: A total of roughly 240 trial participants underwent TCR sequencing, of whom some 210 received two doses of AZD1222 and some 25 received two doses of the MenACWY control vaccine. Trial participants were enrolled by age into subgroups of 18-55, 56-69 and 70-plus years, and roughly 150, 30 and 60 TCR-sequenced participants, respectively, were included in these subgroups.

Between the V and J ends, shortened by 9 bases and 0 bases respectively, the junction contains 35 bases. CDR1 is given as ENHRY and CDR2 as SYGVKD, both from the germline V gene. CDR3 length: 21 amino acids, cysteine to phenylalanine. The retained sequence is limited to the CDR3, 63 bases, with the frame set at the first base. The CDR3 regions of human TCRbeta chains were subjected to immunosequencing. Per the authors' processing: TCRs in the repertoires were matched against a reference library of SARS-CoV-2-specific TCRs that had been generated with the MIRA antigen-specificity platform. Breadth was defined as the fraction of unique TCRs that were SARS-CoV-2-associated. Depth was defined as the fraction of total T cells that were SARS-CoV-2-associated. Using the MIRA data, every spike-specific TCR was mapped to the spike region that the TCR reacted to and assigned to either a CD4 or a CD8 class. Log10-transformed breadth and depth values were compared by one-way ANOVA with Sidak's multiple comparisons tests. The table comes from immuneACCESS by way of TCRdb, which keeps in-frame sequences with V and J called. Part of the clones is missing from these tables; in studies checked, under half for an unresolved V gene and the rest for unknown reasons. V, J and clone size were drawn from that table, and D and trimming were deduced from the DNA. Within this sample are some 150,000 clones, with around 92% of them counted one time only. The ten largest make up around 4.6% of the sample.

What the work shows at the level of the full study, not this receptor alone: After two AZD1222 doses, spike-specific TCR breadth and depth were significantly higher than at day 0 and than in MenACWY recipients. The 56-69-year group was small, and its depth increase did not reach significance, likely because of low power. Conclusions about previously exposed vaccinees are limited, since just 5 or 6 AZD1222 recipients were seropositive for SARS-CoV-2 at baseline. Because no day 14 peak-response samples were available, repertoires were characterized only after the peak T cell response. Participants were mostly white British, with more females than males. The authors suggested clonal diversity may have been underestimated. CD4 TCRs associated with the vaccine covered the entire spike protein, and the dominant responses were in regions 160-218 and 743-854. Reportedly, almost half of the unique spike-specific TCRs recognized epitopes lying outside the regions that are mutated in the B.1.351 and B.1.1.7 variants.

What the time point label conveys for this sample: baseline before first vaccination. The treatment or condition label, read with the paper, signifies: meningococcal conjugate vaccine given as trial control. The vaccinee samples were drawn from two UK trials, COV001 and COV002, one of which was a single-blind randomized controlled phase 2/3 trial testing AZD1222 (ChAdOx1 nCoV-19) in healthy adults. Trial participant PBMC samples were collected at day 0 and day 28 after the second dose for TCRbeta chain sequencing. The sequence derives from an adult in good health. The rearranged chain carries TRBV10-3 and TRBJ1-1; TRBD1 could be the D gene, as 6 bases match. This specimen consisted of peripheral blood, obtained on day 0 of MenACWY control vaccination. The CDR3 reads CAIGSGATFGEPYPLNTEAFF. The DNA sequence is given as TGTGCCATTGGTTCGGGGGCCACCTTTGGAGAACCCTACCCTTTGAACACTGAAGCTTTCTTT.